The 7 T cell receptor beta chains listed next were all sequenced from one sample in a study of blood T cell repertoires in COVID-19. Generated by immunoSEQ multiplex PCR, the TCRdb table keeps only in-frame clones and is missing some. The top ten clones hold around 2.1% of a sample with approximately 120,000 clones, 92% of them seen once. The sequencing input was peripheral blood. The receptors shown here come from a man aged 50-60 years with COVID-19, enrolled during active disease.

The rearrangement links TRBV4-2 to TRBJ2-4; TRBD2 matches at 10 bases. CDR1 and CDR2 from the germline V gene are LGHNA and YNFKEQ. V gave up 1 base and J gave up 0 bases; unmatched junction bases: 0. The CDR3 spans 16 residues. In nucleotides, the CDR3 is TGTGCCAGCAGCCAAGGACTAGCGGGAGCCAAAAACATTCAGTACTTC. Amino acid sequence: CASSQGLAGAKNIQYF.

The chain joins TRBV5-1 to TRBJ2-1, with D possibly being TRBD1 (6 bases). The CDR3 length is 14 residues. Germline CDR1 and CDR2: SGHRS and YFSETQ. V shed 4 bases and J shed 5 bases, with 13 bases lying between them. CDR3 sequence: CASSTGQYHNEQFF. Here the CDR3 DNA reads TGCGCCAGCAGCACCGGACAGTACCACAATGAGCAGTTCTTC.

V usage is TRBV5-1 and J usage is TRBJ1-6; perhaps TRBD1 as D (5 bases). Per germline, CDR1 SGHRS and CDR2 YFSETQ. The ends were cut back, 0 bases at V and 3 bases at J, with 7 bases in the middle. CDR3 length equals 15 residues. The CDR3, as DNA: TGCGCCAGCAGCTTGGGACAGATCTATAATTCACCCCTCCACTTT. Translated: CASSLGQIYNSPLHF.

The chain joins TRBV29-1 to TRBJ2-5; TRBD2 is a possible D gene (5 bases). CDR1 is SQVTM and CDR2 is ANQGSEA in the germline V gene. This CDR3 is 13 amino acids long. With 3 bases removed from V and 5 bases from J, the gap between germline ends came to 13 bases. Written as DNA, the CDR3 is TGCAGCGTTGACTATCCCAGGAGGGAGACCCAGTACTTC. The encoded protein is CSVDYPRRETQYF.

The chain couples TRBV6-2 or TRBV6-3 to TRBJ2-5; 11 nucleotides align to TRBD2. Germline assignment: CDR1 MNHEY and CDR2 SVGEGT. This CDR3 has 15 residues. V lost 5 bases to trimming and J lost 4 bases; unmatched junction nucleotides: 6. The CDR3 region has the DNA TGTGCCAGCAGTCTCCCTGGACTAGCGGGAGAGACCCAGTACTTC. It encodes CASSLPGLAGETQYF.

The sample holds a few counts of this clone. The chain links TRBV30 to TRBJ2-5; 7 nucleotides agree with TRBD2. This CDR3 has 15 amino acids. The germline gives CDR1 GTSNPN, CDR2 SVGIG (reference sequence). The V and J ends lost 4 bases and 1 base, in that order; junction bases with no gene match: 9. This CDR3 reads CAWILPGGVQETQYF. The DNA of the CDR3 is TGTGCCTGGATATTACCGGGAGGAGTCCAAGAGACCCAGTACTTC.

This clone was counted between two and nine times. The chain links TRBV30 to TRBJ2-7; 9 nucleotides agree with TRBD2. Trimming cost V 3 bases and J 6 bases; bases outside gene matches: 6. This CDR3 has 13 amino acids. Germline CDR1 reads GTSNPN; CDR2 reads SVGIG (reference sequence). CDR3 in amino acids: CAWRGTSSLEQYV. The CDR3 nucleotides are TGTGCCTGGAGAGGGACTAGCTCTCTCGAGCAGTACGTC.